The clone carrying this T cell receptor beta chain came up a few times. These data come from a study of cytomegalovirus exposure and HLA in healthy donors. V was cut by 0 bases and J by 5 bases, with 10 bases left in between. Germline CDR1 LGHNA, CDR2 YNFKEQ. The CDR3 runs 14 residues. PCR was performed using 60 Vbeta and 13 Jbeta primers. TCRdb's copy holds only in-frame clones and misses some; the assay was immunoSEQ multiplex PCR. This sample yields fewer than 200,000 clones, of which around 72% are seen a single time; approximately 7.1% belongs to the top ten. V and J are TRBV4-2 and TRBJ1-2, with unresolved D. The receptor was derived from a man between 35 and 55 years old in good health and CMV-seropositive. Sequencing was carried out using PBMCs. This CDR3 reads CASSQDSEAYGYTF. In DNA form, the CDR3 reads TGTGCCAGCAGCCAAGACTCAGAGGCGTATGGCTACACCTTC.